These 30 T cell receptor beta chains came from one sample sequenced in a study of shared clonotypes between healthy human individuals. As defined, naive CD8 cells were CD45RO-negative and positively selected for CCR7, with terminally differentiated effector memory CD45RA+ cells excluded. TCRdb's table, derived via immunoSEQ multiplex PCR, lists solely in-frame clones and lacks some. The sample has 800,000 or so clones; about 96% are singletons. The sequenced sample consisted of naive CD8+ T cells sorted from blood. The receptor source for this set is a young man in good health.

The chain couples TRBV7-9 to TRBJ2-3; possibly TRBD2 for D (5 bases). Germline values: CDR1 SEHNR, CDR2 FQNEAQ (reference sequence). The CDR3 totals 15 residues. Trimming took 3 bases from V and 0 from J, leaving 10 bases between them. CDR3 amino acids: CASSLGALSTDTQYF. Written as DNA, the CDR3 is TGTGCCAGCAGCTTGGGAGCGCTGAGCACAGATACGCAGTATTTT.

The chain employs TRBV19 and TRBJ2-1, with 10 bases identical to TRBD2. CDR3 length: 15 residues. J gave up 6 bases and V 3 bases, and 5 bases lay outside the gene matches. The germline V gene has CDR1 LNHDA and CDR2 SQIVND (reference sequence). Here the CDR3 reads CASSILAGALNEQFF. CDR3 coding DNA: TGTGCCAGTAGTATCCTAGCGGGAGCTCTCAATGAGCAGTTCTTC.

This chain links TRBV12-2 with TRBJ2-3; TRBD2 was called by the table and not checked on the DNA. TRBV12-2 is listed as a pseudogene. The length of the CDR3 is 19 residues. This CDR3 is CASRLTGLAGGRGPDTQYF. CDR3 nucleotide sequence: TGTGCAAGTCGCTTAACGGGACTAGCGGGAGGTCGTGGTCCAGATACGCAGTATTTT.

CDR3 DNA sequence: TGTGCCAGCAGCGGACAACAGGGGTTCCAAGAGACCCAGTACTTC. Translated: CASSGQQGFQETQYF. This chain connects TRBV13 to TRBJ2-5; 7 bases are shared with TRBD1. CDR1 PRHDT and CDR2 FYEKMQ come from the germline V gene (reference sequence). With V trimmed by 5 bases and J by 1 base, 7 bases remained unmatched. This CDR3 has 15 amino acids.

The chain employs TRBV6-5 and TRBJ2-5; D is perhaps TRBD2 (6 bases). V gave up 4 bases and J gave up 7 bases, with 13 bases separating them. The germline CDR1 and CDR2 sequences are MNHEY and SVGAGI. The CDR3 length is 13 residues. This chain's CDR3 is CASSLTSPGTQYF. In DNA form, the CDR3 reads TGTGCCAGCAGTTTAACTAGCCCAGGGACCCAGTACTTC.

The CDR3 sequence: CASSLQGWGSTGELFF. CDR3 bases: TGTGCCAGCAGCTTACAGGGATGGGGAAGCACCGGGGAGCTGTTTTTT. J is TRBJ2-2 and V is TRBV5-4, with D perhaps TRBD1 (6 bases). Trimming stripped 2 bases from V and 4 bases from J, with 15 bases between. Germline lookup yields CDR1 SGHNT and CDR2 YYREEE (reference sequence). This CDR3 has 16 residues. The variable domain in full, with the rest retrieved from reference TRBV5-4 and TRBJ2-2, is ETGVTQSPTHLIKTRGQQVTLRCSSQSGHNTVSWYQQALGQGPQFIFQYYREEENGRGNFPPRFSGLQFPNYSSELNVNALELDDSALYLCASSLQGWGSTGELFFGEGSRLTVL.

The rearrangement links TRBV7-3 to TRBJ1-4, with D perhaps TRBD1 (6 bases). This CDR3 contains 15 residues. V was trimmed by 6 bases and J by 3 bases, leaving 14 bases between them. Per the germline V gene, CDR1 is SGHTA and CDR2 is FQGTGA. The CDR3 DNA sequence: TGTGCCAGCAGACCCGGGACATCGGCTAATGAAAAACTGTTTTTT. This sequence encodes CASRPGTSANEKLFF.

V gene TRBV5-1 combines with J gene TRBJ2-3; possible D gene TRBD2, 6 bases. Between the trimmed V and J ends, which lost 0 bases and 0 bases, there was a span of 8 bases. This CDR3 region has 15 residues. Germline V gives CDR1 SGHRS, CDR2 YFSETQ. CDR3 DNA sequence: TGCGCCAGCAGCTTGGCAGGGACTAGCACAGATACGCAGTATTTT. The encoded protein is CASSLAGTSTDTQYF.

The rearrangement uses TRBV6-1 and TRBJ2-3; D is unclear. Per germline, CDR1 MNHNS and CDR2 SASEGT. V was pared by 8 bases and J by 4 bases, with 19 bases between. The CDR3 runs 15 residues. This chain's CDR3 is CASQPDETGPDTQYF. For the CDR3, the DNA is TGTGCCAGCCAACCGGACGAGACTGGTCCAGATACGCAGTATTTT.

CDR3 DNA: TGTGCCAGCAGCCAAGATTTCACGGTAGCGGGAGGTCACGAGCAGTACTTC. Translation: CASSQDFTVAGGHEQYF. The V call is TRBV14, the J call TRBJ2-7; 10 bases agree with TRBD2. Germline V gives CDR1 SGHDN, CDR2 FVKESK. With V trimmed by 0 bases and J by 5 bases, 10 bases remained unmatched. This CDR3 is built from 17 residues.

The gene calls are TRBV18 and TRBJ2-1, with 9 nucleotides matching TRBD2. This CDR3 has 15 amino acids. V was pared by 3 bases and J by 4 bases, with 4 bases of the junction left unmatched. CDR1 is KGHSH, CDR2 LQKENI, per germline. CDR3 DNA sequence: TGTGCCAGCTCACCGTCGCGGGAGGGGTACAATGAGCAGTTCTTC. Its protein product is CASSPSREGYNEQFF.

This chain uses TRBV6-1 with TRBJ1-2, with D perhaps matching TRBD1 (5 bases). Germline-derived CDR1 and CDR2 are MNHNS and SASEGT. The CDR3 spans 16 residues. The V end lost 0 bases, the J end lost 2 bases, and 13 bases lay between the germline ends. The CDR3 here is CASSEAFRALNYGYTF. In DNA form, the CDR3 reads TGTGCCAGCAGTGAAGCCTTCAGGGCCTTAAACTATGGCTACACCTTC.

Turning to this clone: Other DNA sequences within the sample encode an identical CDR3. V gene TRBV25-1 combines with J gene TRBJ2-2, with D unresolved. CDR1 and CDR2 (germline): MGHDK, SYGVNS. This CDR3 contains 14 residues. V lost 0 bases, J lost 5 bases, and 7 bases lay in between. The CDR3 region has the DNA TGTGCCAGCAGTGAATATTCAGGTACCGGGGAGCTGTTTTTT. As protein: CASSEYSGTGELFF.

The chain uses TRBV19 and TRBJ2-1, with 12 bases identical to TRBD2. J was trimmed by 4 bases and V by 1 base; bases with no gene match: 14. This CDR3 comprises 20 residues. Germline V lookup: CDR1 LNHDA, CDR2 SQIVND (reference sequence). This CDR3 reads CASSIAPRLAGGKVYNEQFF. CDR3 in DNA: TGTGCCAGTAGTATAGCTCCAAGGCTAGCGGGAGGGAAAGTTTACAATGAGCAGTTCTTC.

The chain carries TRBV5-1 and TRBJ2-7; 7 nucleotides align to TRBD1. The CDR3 extends over 14 amino acids. Losses at the gene ends were 0 bases for V and 3 bases for J; bases not matched to a gene: 3. Looked up from germline, CDR1 is SGHRS and CDR2 is YFSETQ. The CDR3 here is CASSLARQGYEQYF. The CDR3 bases are TGCGCCAGCAGCTTGGCTCGACAGGGCTACGAGCAGTACTTC.

This chain joins TRBV7-9 and TRBJ1-1, with 8 bases lining up with TRBD1. The germline V gene has CDR1 SEHNR and CDR2 FQNEAQ (reference sequence). The trim removed 5 bases at V and 0 bases at J, leaving 5 bases unmatched. This CDR3 has 15 amino acids. CDR3 in amino acids: CASSRGQGLNTEAFF. Here the CDR3 DNA reads TGTGCCAGCAGCCGAGGACAGGGCCTGAACACTGAAGCTTTCTTT. The full variable domain, with the rest looked up from reference TRBV7-9 and TRBJ1-1, is DTGVSQNPRHKITKRGQNVTFRCDPISEHNRLYWYRQTLGQGPEFLTYFQNEAQLEKSRLLSDRFSAERPKGSFSTLEIQRTEQGDSAMYLCASSRGQGLNTEAFFGQGTRLTVV.

The V call is TRBV5-5, the J call TRBJ2-3; D ambiguous. Germline-derived CDR1 and CDR2 are SGHKS and YYEKEE (reference sequence). The V end lost 5 bases, the J end lost 6 bases, and 16 bases lay between the germline ends. CDR3 length: 14 amino acids. This CDR3 is CASREWASGDTQYF. CDR3 DNA: TGTGCCAGCAGGGAATGGGCGAGTGGGGATACGCAGTATTTT.

Only one count was recorded for this clone. The rearrangement links TRBV29-1 to TRBJ2-1; maybe TRBD2 (6 bases). The germline V gene has CDR1 SQVTM and CDR2 ANQGSEA. Trimming pared 4 bases from V and 7 bases from J, leaving 23 bases between. The CDR3 runs to 16 residues. The CDR3 bases are TGCAGCGTTGCCGGAGGGCCTACCGGATCGCCGAATGAGCAGTTCTTC. It codes for CSVAGGPTGSPNEQFF.

Notes on this clone: Within the sample, other DNA sequences also encode this same CDR3. J is TRBJ2-7 and V is TRBV4-1; no reliable D call. V lost 0 bases to trimming and J lost 0 bases, with 9 bases between them. The CDR3 totals 15 residues. Per the germline V gene, CDR1 is MGHRA and CDR2 is YSYEKL. The CDR3: CASSQERTSSYEQYF. CDR3 coding DNA: TGCGCCAGCAGCCAAGAAAGGACGTCCTCCTACGAGCAGTACTTC.

Details on this clone: Other DNA sequences within the sample encode an identical CDR3. The rearrangement joins TRBV27 to TRBJ2-7, with 11 bases lining up with TRBD2. V trimming: 4 bases; J trimming: 1 base; junction bases outside the gene matches: 3. The germline V gene encodes CDR1 MNHEY and CDR2 SMNVEV (reference sequence). The CDR3 is 15 residues long. As DNA, the CDR3 is TGTGCCAGCAGTTACACTAGCGGGAGTTCCTACGAGCAGTACTTC. As protein: CASSYTSGSSYEQYF.

The chain is built from TRBV7-3 and TRBJ2-3, with D hard to call. The CDR3 consists of 16 residues. CDR1 is SGHTA and CDR2 is FQGTGA in the germline V gene. V was trimmed by 4 bases and J by 0 bases, leaving 14 bases between them. The CDR3 DNA sequence: TGTGCCAGCAGCTCCGTTGCGGCCTCTAGCACAGATACGCAGTATTTT. Encoded protein: CASSSVAASSTDTQYF.

The J gene is TRBJ1-2, the V gene TRBV5-5, with unresolved D. Looked up from germline, CDR1 is SGHKS and CDR2 is YYEKEE (reference sequence). The CDR3 totals 15 residues. The V end lost 0 bases, the J end lost 6 bases, and 15 bases lay between the germline ends. The CDR3 sequence: CASSLVSIFRHGYTF. The CDR3 nucleotides read TGTGCCAGCAGCTTGGTATCGATCTTCAGGCATGGCTACACCTTC.

This chain uses TRBV13 with TRBJ2-1; D may be TRBD1 (5 bases). Germline V gene sequence: CDR1 PRHDT, CDR2 FYEKMQ (reference sequence). V gave up 2 bases and J gave up 0 bases, with 8 bases separating them. CDR3 length: 15 residues. CDR3 residues: CASSLTRDSYNEQFF. CDR3 in DNA: TGTGCCAGCAGCTTAACCAGGGACTCCTACAATGAGCAGTTCTTC.

J is TRBJ2-7 and V is TRBV14; D assignment may be TRBD1 or TRBD2 (5 bases each). Trimming cost V 2 bases and J 3 bases, with 14 bases left between them. The CDR3 has 15 residues. CDR1 and CDR2 from the germline V gene are SGHDN and FVKESK. CDR3 residues: CASSQSWGPNYEQYF. The CDR3 nucleotides read TGTGCCAGCAGCCAATCCTGGGGACCGAACTACGAGCAGTACTTC.

This clone was seen a single time. The gene calls are TRBV9 and TRBJ2-7, with 16 bases that match TRBD2. V lost 3 bases, J lost 5 bases, and 8 bases stayed unmatched. Germline loops: CDR1 SGDLS, CDR2 YYNGEE. The CDR3 has 17 amino acids. Written as DNA, the CDR3 is TGTGCCAGCAGCGAAGGGACTAGCGGGAGGGCGGTAGACGAGCAGTACTTC. Its translation is CASSEGTSGRAVDEQYF.

This chain uses TRBV11-2 with TRBJ2-7, with 9 bases fitting TRBD2. The V gene end was trimmed by 5 bases and the J gene end by 0 bases; junction bases not matched to a gene: 14. This CDR3 has 18 amino acids. Germline assignment: CDR1 SGHAT and CDR2 FQNNGV. The CDR3: CASSDGQAGGPSSYEQYF. DNA for the CDR3: TGTGCCAGCAGCGACGGACAGGCGGGAGGGCCTTCCTCCTACGAGCAGTACTTC.

The rearrangement uses TRBV14 and TRBJ2-5; possibly TRBD1 for D (6 bases). Trimming took off 2 bases at V and 3 bases at J, with 10 bases between the two ends. From germline, CDR1 is SGHDN and CDR2 FVKESK. The CDR3 has 14 residues. The CDR3 is CASSQKTGKETQYF. CDR3 nucleotides: TGTGCCAGCAGCCAAAAAACAGGGAAAGAGACCCAGTACTTC.

The rearrangement links TRBV27 to TRBJ2-5; 15 nucleotides match TRBD2. J was trimmed by 6 bases and V by 4 bases; bases with no gene match: 3. The CDR3 is 15 amino acids. CDR1 and CDR2 from the germline V gene are MNHEY and SMNVEV (reference sequence). DNA for the CDR3: TGTGCCAGCAGTTCGGGACTAGCGGGAGGACAGACCCAGTACTTC. Amino acids: CASSSGLAGGQTQYF.

This chain connects TRBV6-1 to TRBJ2-2; TRBD2 matches at 8 bases. In germline, CDR1 is MNHNS, CDR2 SASEGT. The CDR3 has 15 residues. Trimming removed 0 bases from V and 6 bases from J; junction bases left unmatched: 3. CDR3 sequence reads: CASSEAGLVAGELFF. The CDR3 coding sequence is TGTGCCAGCAGTGAAGCGGGACTAGTCGCCGGGGAGCTGTTTTTT.

This chain uses TRBV29-1 with TRBJ2-1; no clear D. This CDR3 region has 14 residues. V shed 2 bases and J shed 3 bases, with 11 bases lying between them. Germline CDR1 is SQVTM and CDR2 is ANQGSEA. The DNA of the CDR3 is TGCAGCGTTGAATCGGAGCTGGTCTACAATGAGCAGTTCTTC. It translates to CSVESELVYNEQFF.